The 15 T cell receptor beta chains presented below share a single source sample, sequenced in a study of regulatory T cells in long-lasting Graves disease. Time point of the sample: newly diagnosed GD, antithyroid drugs for less than 3 months. RNA extracted from PBMCs served as the sequencing template. Building of the TCR beta libraries involved iRepertoire HTBI primers and Arm-PCR of CDR3 regions. TCRdb fed the multiplex PCR reads into MiXCR, producing one record per CDR3 protein. This table holds roughly 500,000 distinct CDR3 sequences, around an eighth found once. These data were also reused for a study on T cells in Graves' hyperthyroidism and ophthalmopathy.

The source material was peripheral blood mononuclear cells (PBMCs), sampled at new diagnosis, from a patient treated with antithyroid drugs. These receptors were obtained from a man in his thirties or forties with Graves disease.

This clonotype has ten or more counts. V is TRBV6-1 and J is TRBJ1-5; D might be TRBD1 (5 bases). CDR3 length: 17 residues. V dropped 5 bases and J dropped 1 base, with 18 bases sitting between them. CDR1 is MNHNS, CDR2 SASEGT, per germline. The CDR3 protein is CASSRTRPDNSNQPQHF. CDR3 nucleotide sequence: TGTGCCAGCAGTCGGACCCGCCCGGACAACAGCAATCAGCCCCAGCATTTT.

This clonotype has a count of ten or more. The rearrangement links TRBV9 to TRBJ2-5; D is tentatively TRBD1 or TRBD2 (5 bases each). Germline CDR1 SGDLS, CDR2 YYNGEE. This CDR3 contains 14 residues. Trimming left V 3 bases short and J 1 base short, with 10 bases between. The CDR3 here is CASSAGTVQETQYF. The CDR3 nucleotides are TGTGCCAGCAGCGCGGGGACGGTCCAAGAGACCCAGTACTTC. Based on the CDR3 plus reference TRBV9 and TRBJ2-5, the full variable domain is DSGVTQTPKHLITATGQRVTLRCSPRSGDLSVYWYQQSLDQGLQFLIQYYNGEERAKGNILERFSAQQFPDLHSELNLSSLELGDSALYFCASSAGTVQETQYFGPGTRLLVL.

This clonotype has a handful of counts. CDR3 region: CASSLWGPDQPQHF. Written as DNA, the CDR3 is TGCGCCAGCAGCTTGTGGGGGCCCGATCAGCCCCAGCATTTT. The chain combines TRBV5-1 with TRBJ1-5; TRBD1 is a possible D gene (6 bases). V lost 1 base and J 5 bases, leaving 10 bases between the germline ends. The CDR3 covers 14 residues. Germline lookup yields CDR1 SGHRS and CDR2 YFSETQ.

The table lists this clonotype with many counts. The V and J genes are TRBV10-3 and TRBJ2-3; tentatively, D is TRBD2 (6 bases). CDR3 size: 14 residues. The V end lost 3 bases, the J end lost 8 bases, and 15 bases lay between the germline ends. Germline CDR1 is ENHRY and CDR2 is SYGVKD. This chain's CDR3 is CAISERTGVGTQYF. The CDR3 nucleotides read TGTGCCATCAGTGAAAGAACGGGAGTGGGTACGCAGTATTTT.

The chain joins TRBV30 to TRBJ2-7; D call uncertain. Germline CDR1 is GTSNPN and CDR2 is SVGIG (reference sequence). The CDR3 runs 11 residues. The ends were cut back, 8 bases at V and 2 bases at J, with 10 bases in the middle. The DNA for the CDR3 is TGTGCCCTTACCAGCACCTACGAGCAGTACTTC. Translation gives CALTSTYEQYF.

The table lists this clonotype with many counts. The rearrangement links TRBV5-1 to TRBJ2-7, with 9 bases lining up with TRBD1. This CDR3 region has 14 residues. Germline V gives CDR1 SGHRS, CDR2 YFSETQ. The junction had 8 bases not matched to a gene; V was cut back by 7 bases and J by 3 bases. The DNA of the CDR3 is TGCGCCAGCTGGGATCGGGACAGGGTCTACGAGCAGTACTTC. It encodes CASWDRDRVYEQYF. Full variable domain (remainder filled in from reference TRBV5-1 and TRBJ2-7): KAGVTQTPRYLIKTRGQQVTLSCSPISGHRSVSWYQQTPGQGLQFLFEYFSETQRNKGNFPGRFSGRQFSNSRSEMNVSTLELGDSALYLCASWDRDRVYEQYFGPGTRLTVT.

The chain has TRBV13 and TRBJ2-7; 7 nucleotides agree with TRBD1. The CDR3 runs 15 residues. Germline CDR1 PRHDT, CDR2 FYEKMQ (reference sequence). The V gene end was trimmed by 5 bases and the J gene end by 0 bases; junction bases not matched to a gene: 7. CDR3 DNA sequence: TGTGCCAGCAGCCAAGGACAGGCGAGCTCCTACGAGCAGTACTTC. This codes for CASSQGQASSYEQYF.

This clonotype was detected many times. The chain carries TRBV2 and TRBJ1-2; D possibly corresponds to TRBD1 (5 bases). V was pared by 4 bases and J by 4 bases, with 16 bases between. The germline V gene encodes CDR1 SNHLY and CDR2 FYNNEI. This CDR3 region has 15 residues. Here the CDR3 DNA reads TGTGCCAGCAGTGGGGTACTCGGGACGGCCTATGGCTACACCTTC. This gives the protein CASSGVLGTAYGYTF.

In its sample, this clonotype was seen a few times. V usage is TRBV20-1 and J usage is TRBJ2-7, with 8 bases fitting TRBD2. Germline V CDR1 and CDR2: DFQATT, SNEGSKA (reference sequence). After removal of 5 bases from V and 4 bases from J, the junction contained 7 bases not matched to a gene. This CDR3 spans 13 amino acids. DNA for the CDR3: TGCAGTGCTTGGCGAGGCGGGAGGTACGAGCAGTACTTC. It specifies CSAWRGGRYEQYF.

This clonotype came up a few times. The chain has TRBV5-1 and TRBJ2-7; TRBD1 aligns across 12 bases. Germline lookup yields CDR1 SGHRS and CDR2 YFSETQ. CDR3 length: 16 amino acids. V dropped 4 bases and J dropped 3; count of bases not matched to a gene: 8. The DNA for the CDR3 is TGCGCCAGCAGCGTTGACCGGGACAGGGGGCACTACGAGCAGTACTTC. Translated, it gives CASSVDRDRGHYEQYF.

The table lists this clonotype with many counts. This CDR3 is CANSATGDNEQFF. In DNA form, the CDR3 reads TGTGCCAACAGCGCTACAGGGGACAATGAGCAGTTCTTC. The chain is built from TRBV28 and TRBJ2-1; the match to TRBD1 covers 7 bases. CDR3 size: 13 residues. V lost 10 bases and J lost 5; bases outside the gene matches: 8. Per the germline V gene, CDR1 is MDHEN and CDR2 is SYDVKM.

This clonotype was detected many times. CDR3 nucleotide sequence: TGCAGCGTTGTCCCGGGGGATCTCTACAATGAGCAGTTCTTC. It codes for CSVVPGDLYNEQFF. This chain connects TRBV29-1 to TRBJ2-1, with D perhaps TRBD2 (6 bases). Trimming shortened V by 4 bases and J by 3 bases, and 13 bases separated the two germline ends. The V gene's germline CDR1 is SQVTM and CDR2 ANQGSEA. The CDR3 runs to 14 residues.

The table lists this clonotype with many counts. This chain connects TRBV30 to TRBJ2-1; D assignment may be TRBD1 or TRBD2 (5 bases each). Germline V gene data show CDR1 as GTSNPN and CDR2 as SVGIG (reference sequence). Between the trimmed V and J ends, which lost 3 bases and 0 bases, there was a span of 15 bases. The CDR3 sequence is 16 residues long. CDR3 sequence reads: CAWRNRRASSYNEQFF. In DNA form, the CDR3 reads TGTGCCTGGAGGAACAGGCGGGCGAGCTCCTACAATGAGCAGTTCTTC.

A few counts support this clonotype. The genes are TRBV10-3 and TRBJ1-1; the D gene is possibly TRBD1 (5 bases). The germline CDR1 and CDR2 sequences are ENHRY and SYGVKD. This CDR3 contains 13 residues. V lost 10 bases and J 1 base, leaving 13 bases between the germline ends. The CDR3 sequence: CATSNGGNTEAFF. The CDR3 nucleotides are TGTGCCACCTCAAATGGGGGGAACACTGAAGCTTTCTTT.

The rearrangement links TRBV19 to TRBJ2-4; TRBD2 matches at 10 bases. V shed 9 bases, J shed 3 bases, and the junction held 11 bases outside the gene matches. This CDR3 contains 16 residues. Germline CDR1 is LNHDA and CDR2 is SQIVND (reference sequence). CDR3 sequence: CASIPKAGGFKNIQYF. Here the CDR3 DNA reads TGTGCCAGCATTCCTAAAGCGGGAGGGTTCAAAAACATTCAGTACTTC.